Listed here are 21 T cell receptor beta chains from one sample, sequenced in a study of somatic mutations in cytotoxic T cells in rheumatoid arthritis. Sequencing was performed with immunoSEQ multiplex PCR; in TCRdb, only in-frame clones are kept and a portion is missing. The sample has roughly 8,200 clones; about 74% are singletons. Sequencing was carried out using CD8+ T cells sorted from blood. The receptors derive from an adult with rheumatoid arthritis.

This clone came up a few times. The chain uses TRBV2 and TRBJ2-7, with 7 bases that match TRBD1. After removal of 7 bases from V and 3 bases from J, the junction contained 9 bases not matched to a gene. Germline values: CDR1 SNHLY, CDR2 FYNNEI. The length of the CDR3 is 14 residues. Written as DNA, the CDR3 is TGTGCCAGCACGGCCCGGGACAGACTCTACGAGCAGTACTTC. Protein sequence: CASTARDRLYEQYF.

The chain uses TRBV27 and TRBJ2-7, with 11 bases identical to TRBD2. The germline gives CDR1 MNHEY, CDR2 SMNVEV (reference sequence). V was pared by 6 bases and J by 5 bases, with 3 bases of the junction left unmatched. This CDR3 is built from 13 residues. CDR3 DNA: TGTGCCAGCAGACTAGCGGGAGACCACGAGCAGTACTTC. Residues: CASRLAGDHEQYF.

The sample holds a few counts of this clone. This rearrangement joins TRBV2 to TRBJ1-6; D gene uncertain. Trimming stripped 5 bases from V and 13 bases from J, with 9 bases between. CDR1 SNHLY and CDR2 FYNNEI come from the germline V gene. This CDR3 contains 11 residues. As DNA, the CDR3 is TGTGCCAGCAGTCGCCGTCATCCCCTCCACTTT. It yields the protein CASSRRHPLHF.

V gene TRBV4-1 combines with J gene TRBJ2-3; 10 bases map to TRBD2. The CDR3 consists of 17 residues. With 0 bases clipped from V and 2 bases from J, the junction kept 5 bases outside the gene matches. Germline loops: CDR1 MGHRA, CDR2 YSYEKL. DNA of the CDR3: TGCGCCAGCAGCCAAGATAGAGCGGGGGGGCCCACAGATACGCAGTATTTT. Encoded protein: CASSQDRAGGPTDTQYF.

This clone was detected only a few times. The chain recombines TRBV6-5 with TRBJ1-2; D remains ambiguous. Germline V gene data show CDR1 as MNHEY and CDR2 as SVGAGI. The CDR3 loop spans 13 amino acids. The V end was cut by 2 bases, the J end by 2 bases, with 6 bases between. CDR3: CASSYDINYGYTF. The CDR3 nucleotides read TGTGCCAGCAGTTACGACATAAACTATGGCTACACCTTC.

The chain carries TRBV2 and TRBJ1-5; D is perhaps TRBD1 (6 bases). Germline CDR1 SNHLY, CDR2 FYNNEI. V lost 5 bases to trimming and J lost 0 bases, with 11 bases between them. This CDR3 is 15 amino acids long. The CDR3 loop is CASSLTGYSNQPQHF. For the CDR3, the DNA is TGTGCCAGCAGTCTCACAGGGTATAGCAATCAGCCCCAGCATTTT.

The chain employs TRBV7-8 and TRBJ2-1; 8 bases agree with TRBD1. J was trimmed by 0 bases and V by 1 base; bases with no gene match: 5. The CDR3 has 17 amino acids. Germline V gives CDR1 SGHVS, CDR2 FQNEAQ. CDR3 residues: CASSLEGTGDSYNEQFF. DNA for the CDR3: TGTGCCAGCAGCTTAGAGGGGACAGGAGACTCCTACAATGAGCAGTTCTTC.

The J gene is TRBJ2-1, the V gene TRBV30; 8 bases fit TRBD2. V lost 0 bases to trimming and J lost 7 bases; unmatched junction nucleotides: 5. Germline lookup yields CDR1 GTSNPN and CDR2 SVGIG (reference sequence). The CDR3 spans 14 residues. CDR3 DNA: TGTGCCTGGAGTGTCACTAGCGGCGGTAATGAGCAGTTCTTC. Translated, it gives CAWSVTSGGNEQFF.

The chain is built from TRBV19 and TRBJ2-2; D is unresolved. The V gene's germline CDR1 is LNHDA and CDR2 SQIVND (reference sequence). The CDR3 is 17 residues long. Between the trimmed V and J ends, which lost 6 bases and 4 bases, there was a span of 21 bases. The CDR3 DNA sequence: TGTGCCAGTAGCTGGACGGTCCATTCGTTAGGCACCGGGGAGCTGTTTTTT. As protein: CASSWTVHSLGTGELFF.

The rearrangement joins TRBV6-1 to TRBJ2-2; D remains unclear. Germline values: CDR1 MNHNS, CDR2 SASEGT. V was trimmed by 2 bases and J by 3 bases, leaving 10 bases between them. This CDR3 region has 15 residues. The CDR3 here is CASSESAAYTGELFF. The DNA for the CDR3 is TGTGCCAGCAGTGAATCAGCAGCCTACACCGGGGAGCTGTTTTTT.

The chain couples TRBV19 to TRBJ1-5, with TRBD1 as a possible D gene (6 bases). CDR3 length: 15 amino acids. Deletions cut 3 bases from V and 5 bases from J, with 14 bases between. CDR1 and CDR2 from the germline V gene are LNHDA and SQIVND (reference sequence). CDR3 DNA sequence: TGTGCCAGTAGTATGTGGGGGCAGGGAGATCAGCCCCAGCATTTT. Translation gives CASSMWGQGDQPQHF.

By share of the sample, this clone is medium-sized. V usage is TRBV4-1 and J usage is TRBJ2-7; D is perhaps TRBD2 (6 bases). V lost 4 bases to trimming and J lost 0 bases, with 10 bases between them. The CDR3 has 14 residues. Germline CDR1 and CDR2: MGHRA and YSYEKL. CDR3 region: CASSPRDGSYEQYF. The CDR3, as DNA: TGCGCCAGCAGCCCGCGGGACGGCTCCTACGAGCAGTACTTC.

The V call is TRBV15, the J call TRBJ2-6; weak D call: TRBD1 (5 bases). The ends were cut back, 8 bases at V and 0 bases at J, with 11 bases in the middle. There are 15 residues in the CDR3. Germline lookup yields CDR1 LNHNV and CDR2 YYDKDF (reference sequence). Written as DNA, the CDR3 is TGTGCCACCTCAGGCGACAGCTCTGGGGCCAACGTCCTGACTTTC. Translating it yields CATSGDSSGANVLTF.

CDR3 DNA: TGTGCCACCCGCCTCGCCGATTCTAGCACAGATACGCAGTATTTT. Its protein is CATRLADSSTDTQYF. The rearrangement joins TRBV6-1 to TRBJ2-3; unclear D gene. The CDR3 runs 15 residues. With 10 bases removed from V and 0 bases from J, the gap between germline ends came to 17 bases. Germline CDR1 is MNHNS and CDR2 is SASEGT.

In this sample, this clone turned up once. This rearrangement joins TRBV7-9 to TRBJ2-7; D call uncertain. Germline V CDR1 and CDR2: SEHNR, FQNEAQ (reference sequence). The CDR3 runs 12 residues. With 2 bases removed from V and 5 bases from J, the gap between germline ends came to 7 bases. CDR3: CASSLQANEQYF. For the CDR3, the DNA is TGTGCCAGCAGCTTACAAGCGAACGAGCAGTACTTC. Drawing the rest from reference TRBV7-9 and TRBJ2-7, the complete variable domain is DTGVSQNPRHKITKRGQNVTFRCDPISEHNRLYWYRQTLGQGPEFLTYFQNEAQLEKSRLLSDRFSAERPKGSFSTLEIQRTEQGDSAMYLCASSLQANEQYFGPGTRLTVT.

This sequence joins TRBV5-1 and TRBJ2-5; D possibly corresponds to TRBD1 (6 bases). The ends were cut back, 0 bases at V and 4 bases at J, with 13 bases in the middle. CDR3 length: 15 amino acids. Germline CDR1 reads SGHRS; CDR2 reads YFSETQ. The CDR3 DNA sequence: TGCGCCAGCAGCTTGGAGGGGGTGGGTTTAGAGACCCAGTACTTC. Its translation is CASSLEGVGLETQYF.

The gene calls are TRBV6-5 and TRBJ2-7; 9 bases line up with TRBD1. The CDR3 has 15 amino acids. Germline V gives CDR1 MNHEY, CDR2 SVGAGI. V dropped 7 bases and J dropped 3; count of bases not matched to a gene: 10. In DNA, the CDR3 is TGTGCCAGCAAACTCCGGGACAGGGAGTTCTACGAGCAGTACTTC. Translated, it gives CASKLRDREFYEQYF.

With regard to this clone: Germline is not matched at one junction end, which may reflect a read error. The rearrangement uses TRBV4-1 and TRBJ1-2; D remains ambiguous. CDR3 length: 15 amino acids. CDR1 is MGHRA, CDR2 YSYEKL, per germline. The CDR3 bases are TGCGCCAGCAGCCAAGCCTTTGGGTCTAAGTATGGCTACACCTTC. Amino acid sequence: CASSQAFGSKYGYTF.

The chain has TRBV19 and TRBJ2-1; D is perhaps TRBD1 (5 bases). V lost 3 bases and J lost 4, with 16 bases in between. Germline CDR1 and CDR2: LNHDA and SQIVND (reference sequence). The CDR3 sequence is 16 residues long. CDR3 in DNA: TGTGCCAGTAGTATCTCTACGTTAGGGGAATACAATGAGCAGTTCTTC. Translated, it gives CASSISTLGEYNEQFF.

The chain couples TRBV9 to TRBJ1-4, with D maybe TRBD1 (6 bases). CDR1 is SGDLS and CDR2 is YYNGEE in the germline V gene. The CDR3 has 15 amino acids. With 4 bases removed from V and 3 bases from J, the gap between germline ends came to 13 bases. The CDR3 reads CASSSQGGANEKLFF. For the CDR3, the DNA is TGTGCCAGCAGCTCACAGGGTGGAGCTAATGAAAAACTGTTTTTT.

V and J are TRBV27 and TRBJ1-1, with 7 bases that match TRBD1. Germline values: CDR1 MNHEY, CDR2 SMNVEV (reference sequence). The CDR3 contains 10 residues. V was clipped by 11 bases and J by 4 bases; unmatched bases: 1. The DNA for the CDR3 is TGTGCCTCAGGGGGCACTGAAGCTTTCTTT. This gives the protein CASGGTEAFF.